One sample yielded the 19 T cell receptor beta chains listed below, sequenced in a study of identical twins. TCRdb redid the calling of the 5' RACE reads with MiXCR, one entry per CDR3 protein. Among around 340,000 distinct CDR3 sequences listed, 8.5% to 10% were seen once. The material sequenced was naive T cells sorted from blood. These receptors were taken from a woman aged 45 to 65 in good health.

This clonotype came up a few times. V usage is TRBV5-1 and J usage is TRBJ1-1; weak D call: TRBD1 (5 bases). V was clipped by 5 bases and J by 0 bases, with 11 bases between them. The CDR3 loop spans 14 amino acids. Germline lookup yields CDR1 SGHRS and CDR2 YFSETQ. DNA for the CDR3: TGCGCCAGCAGAATGACAGACATGAACACTGAAGCTTTCTTT. Amino acids: CASRMTDMNTEAFF.

The chain is built from TRBV2 and TRBJ2-1, with 8 nucleotides matching TRBD2. The CDR3 spans 14 residues. The V gene end was trimmed by 8 bases and the J gene end by 3 bases; junction bases not matched to a gene: 6. Per germline, CDR1 SNHLY and CDR2 FYNNEI. CDR3 DNA: TGTGCCAGCGGGGGTAGCGGGAACTACAATGAGCAGTTCTTC. Protein sequence: CASGGSGNYNEQFF.

This clonotype was observed a few times. The chain has TRBV7-9 and TRBJ2-3; D is unclear. Trimming took off 1 base at V and 6 bases at J, with 14 bases between the two ends. The germline V gene encodes CDR1 SEHNR and CDR2 FQNEAQ (reference sequence). The CDR3 contains 15 residues. The CDR3 coding sequence is TGTGCCAGCAGCTTAGACCCGATGAATACGGATACGCAGTATTTT. This translates into CASSLDPMNTDTQYF.

The CDR3: CASRPGQGGGTEAFF. The CDR3, as DNA: TGTGCCAGCAGGCCGGGACAGGGGGGTGGCACTGAAGCTTTCTTT. J is TRBJ1-1 and V is TRBV12-3 or TRBV12-4; 11 bases match TRBD1. J was trimmed by 4 bases and V by 6 bases; bases with no gene match: 7. There are 15 residues in the CDR3.

The table lists this clonotype with many counts. The chain has TRBV27 and TRBJ2-3; 8 bases fit TRBD1. V shed 8 bases, J shed 6 bases, and the junction held 13 bases outside the gene matches. The germline V gene encodes CDR1 MNHEY and CDR2 SMNVEV (reference sequence). This CDR3 is 15 amino acids long. CDR3 amino acids: CASRASTGDSDTQYF. CDR3 nucleotide sequence: TGTGCCAGCCGGGCATCGACAGGGGATTCGGATACGCAGTATTTT.

Comments on this clonotype: One end of the junction is discordant with germline, which a read error may explain. The chain has TRBV25-1 and TRBJ1-1; perhaps TRBD1 as D (5 bases). The CDR3 extends over 13 amino acids. Germline CDR1 MGHDK, CDR2 SYGVNS. The CDR3 reads CTSSEWGGTEAFF. As DNA, the CDR3 is TGTACCAGCAGTGAGTGGGGGGGCACTGAAGCTTTCTTT.

This clonotype was recorded many times. The chain uses TRBV12-5 and TRBJ2-1, with 11 nucleotides matching TRBD2. V was clipped by 5 bases and J by 9 bases; unmatched bases: 9. The V gene's germline CDR1 is LGHNT and CDR2 FRNRAP. The CDR3 extends over 15 amino acids. CDR3 DNA sequence: TGTGCTAGTGGTACGGCCGGGACTAGCGGTGTTGAGCAGTTCTTC. Amino acid sequence: CASGTAGTSGVEQFF. Full variable domain (missing parts from reference TRBV12-5 and TRBJ2-1): DARVTQTPRHKVTEMGQEVTMRCQPILGHNTVFWYRQTMMQGLELLAYFRNRAPLDDSGMPKDRFSAEMPDATLATLKIQPSEPRDSAVYFCASGTAGTSGVEQFFGPGTRLTVL.

The V call is TRBV4-1, the J call TRBJ2-7; a possible D gene is TRBD1 (7 bases). The germline gives CDR1 MGHRA, CDR2 YSYEKL. This CDR3 is 14 amino acids long. Trimming pared 7 bases from V and 1 base from J, leaving 14 bases between. CDR3 protein: CASTKGGQSYEQYF. The CDR3 region has the DNA TGCGCCAGCACCAAGGGGGGACAGTCCTACGAGCAGTACTTC.

This chain joins TRBV7-9 and TRBJ1-4; 9 bases agree with TRBD1. CDR1 is SEHNR, CDR2 FQNEAQ, per germline (reference sequence). This CDR3 is built from 14 residues. The J segment lost 7 bases and the V segment lost 4 bases, leaving 4 bases of the junction unmatched. The CDR3 loop is CASSWTGETEKLFF. In DNA, the CDR3 is TGTGCCAGCAGCTGGACAGGGGAGACTGAAAAACTGTTTTTT.

This clonotype was seen ten or more times. This chain connects TRBV20-1 to TRBJ2-1, with D possibly being TRBD1 (5 bases). The germline V gene encodes CDR1 DFQATT and CDR2 SNEGSKA (reference sequence). V was shortened by 4 bases and J by 7 bases, with 17 bases between the two germline ends. This CDR3 has 14 residues. This CDR3 reads CSATGHVFGNEQFF. CDR3 sequence (DNA): TGCAGTGCTACCGGACACGTCTTTGGTAATGAGCAGTTCTTC.

This clonotype was counted only a few times. The chain uses TRBV12-3 or TRBV12-4 and TRBJ2-7, with 13 bases aligning to TRBD2. CDR3 length: 15 residues. Trimming at V came to 6 bases and at J to 7 bases, leaving 9 bases not matched to a gene. CDR3: CASRVTSGRANEQYF. CDR3 bases: TGTGCCAGCAGAGTAACTAGCGGGAGGGCCAATGAGCAGTACTTC.

This clonotype came up many times. This chain links TRBV7-2 with TRBJ2-1, with 10 positions matching TRBD2. Germline values: CDR1 SGHTA, CDR2 FQGNSA. Losses at the gene ends were 6 bases for V and 9 bases for J; bases not matched to a gene: 11. CDR3 length: 15 residues. The DNA for the CDR3 is TGTGCCAGCAGGCCCATAGCGGGAGGTATATCTGAGCAGTTCTTC. This sequence encodes CASRPIAGGISEQFF.

This clonotype has more than one count but fewer than ten. This chain connects TRBV5-1 to TRBJ2-3, with 12 bases identical to TRBD2. J lost 6 bases, V lost 4 bases, and 9 bases had no gene match. This CDR3 spans 16 amino acids. Germline CDR1 reads SGHRS; CDR2 reads YFSETQ. CDR3 bases: TGCGCCAGCAGCGTCGGACTAGCGGGGATCGCGGATACGCAGTATTTT. As protein: CASSVGLAGIADTQYF.

This clonotype was detected many times. The chain recombines TRBV10-3 with TRBJ1-6; 7 nucleotides match TRBD1. CDR3 length: 15 amino acids. Germline values: CDR1 ENHRY, CDR2 SYGVKD. Trimming at V came to 0 bases and at J to 9 bases, leaving 5 bases not matched to a gene. DNA of the CDR3: TGTGCCATCAGTGAGTCGACAGGGAAAAGTTCACCCCTCCACTTT. Translating gives CAISESTGKSSPLHF.

The chain uses TRBV19 and TRBJ2-1; 10 bases are a match to TRBD2. Germline CDR1 is LNHDA and CDR2 is SQIVND (reference sequence). The CDR3 consists of 15 residues. V lost 5 bases to trimming and J lost 8 bases; unmatched junction nucleotides: 9. CDR3 protein: CASSPSGRTIDEQFF. The CDR3 nucleotides read TGTGCCAGTAGTCCTAGCGGGAGAACCATTGATGAGCAGTTCTTC.

This clonotype was counted a few times. The chain links TRBV7-6 to TRBJ2-6; D call uncertain. The ends were cut back, 5 bases at V and 3 bases at J, with 14 bases in the middle. Germline lookup yields CDR1 SGHVS and CDR2 FNYEAQ. The CDR3 runs to 16 residues. The CDR3 protein is CASSPKSVGGANVLTF. The CDR3 region has the DNA TGTGCCAGCAGCCCCAAGTCGGTGGGTGGGGCCAACGTCCTGACTTTC.

The chain links TRBV4-2 to TRBJ1-1, with 10 bases identical to TRBD1. The V gene end was trimmed by 2 bases and the J gene end by 3 bases; junction bases not matched to a gene: 3. Germline V gene sequence: CDR1 LGHNA, CDR2 YNFKEQ. The CDR3 runs 15 residues. The CDR3, as DNA: TGTGCCAGCAGCCAACCGGGACAGGGGTACACTGAAGCTTTCTTT. This gives the protein CASSQPGQGYTEAFF.

Ten or more counts support this clonotype. V and J are TRBV3-1 and TRBJ1-4; no clear D gene. CDR3 length: 13 residues. The V and J ends lost 0 bases and 7 bases respectively, with 6 bases between them. Germline V gives CDR1 LGHDT, CDR2 YNNKEL (reference sequence). The CDR3 sequence is CASSQELGEKLFF. CDR3 nucleotide sequence: TGTGCCAGCAGCCAAGAGTTGGGTGAAAAACTGTTTTTT.

This clonotype has at least ten counts. The J gene is TRBJ2-7, the V gene TRBV5-1; D ambiguous. The CDR3 loop spans 13 amino acids. CDR1 and CDR2 from the germline V gene are SGHRS and YFSETQ. The V end lost 0 bases, the J end lost 4 bases, and 8 bases lay between the germline ends. CDR3 region: CASSLGASYEQYV. In DNA form, the CDR3 reads TGCGCCAGCAGCTTGGGGGCGTCTTACGAGCAGTACGTC.